This is a list of T cell receptor beta chains from one sample in a study of OX40 agonist ivuxolimab in advanced cancers. Data came from immunoSEQ multiplex PCR; TCRdb stores just in-frame clones and leaves some out. The sample has about 15,000 clones; roughly 81% are singletons. This specimen consisted of CD4+ or CD8+ T cells sorted from blood, obtained in a trial of the OX40 agonist ivuxolimab. These receptors all stem from an adult with an advanced solid tumor such as melanoma, head and neck, liver or kidney cancer. Each CDR3 is given without its conserved first and last residue. The D gene is left open where the match is weak. For some rows the clone size is stated as once, few or many, or as a class when expanded; others skip it.

size,length,V,D,J,CDR3
-,15,TRBV14,-,TRBJ2-1,ASSPISGDEVYNEQF
once,14,TRBV6-4,TRBD2,TRBJ2-1,ASTVTSGGASNEQF
-,13,TRBV29-1,-,TRBJ2-1,SVAERLSSYNEQF
-,12,TRBV14,-,TRBJ2-7,ASSRMGLAYEQY
-,12,TRBV7-2,-,TRBJ2-1,ASSFTGPDNEQF
few,14,TRBV29-1,TRBD1,TRBJ2-2,SVEVATGGKTGELF
-,12,TRBV7-9,-,TRBJ2-2,ASSDGGRTGELF
-,14,TRBV5-4,TRBD1,TRBJ1-1,ASSLGTGTMNTEAF
-,11,TRBV5-8,-,TRBJ1-1,ASSLRGGTEAF
-,13,TRBV7-9,TRBD1,TRBJ2-3,ASPHPDRGIDTQY
-,12,TRBV7-9,-,TRBJ1-5,ASSPGGGNQPQH
-,12,TRBV27,TRBD2,TRBJ2-1,ASSPPHTSGEQF
-,14,TRBV7-9,TRBD2,TRBJ2-7,ASSLSTSDSSYEQY
-,14,TRBV7-9,-,TRBJ1-6,ASSPDQGKYNSPLH
-,12,TRBV27,-,TRBJ1-2,ASSLMGGGYGYT
-,12,TRBV27,TRBD2,TRBJ2-7,ASRVGLAGGEQY